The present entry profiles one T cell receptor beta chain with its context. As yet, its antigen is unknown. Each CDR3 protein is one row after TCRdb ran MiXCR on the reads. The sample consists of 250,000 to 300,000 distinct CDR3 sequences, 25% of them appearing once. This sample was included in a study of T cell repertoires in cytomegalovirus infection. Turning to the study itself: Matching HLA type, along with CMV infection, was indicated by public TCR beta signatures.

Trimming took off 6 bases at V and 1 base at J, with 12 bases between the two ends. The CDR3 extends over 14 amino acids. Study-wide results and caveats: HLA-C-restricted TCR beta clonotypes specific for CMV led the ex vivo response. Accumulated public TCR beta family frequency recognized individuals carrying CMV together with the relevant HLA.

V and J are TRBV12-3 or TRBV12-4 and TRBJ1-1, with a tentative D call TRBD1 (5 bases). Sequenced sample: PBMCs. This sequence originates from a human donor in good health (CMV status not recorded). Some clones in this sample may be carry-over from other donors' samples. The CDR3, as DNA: TGTGCCAGCAGCACTGGGGCAGCGAACACTGAAGCTTTCTTT. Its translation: CASSTGAANTEAFF.